This T cell receptor (beta chain) originates from a study of early T cells in non-severe SARS-CoV-2 infection. The V gene end was trimmed by 3 bases and the J gene end by 5 bases; junction bases not matched to a gene: 6. Germline assignment: CDR1 KGHSH and CDR2 LQKENI. The CDR3 length is 14 residues. Unique molecular identifier tags were affixed to discrete cDNA molecules. TCRdb itself ran the 5' RACE reads through MiXCR, one entry per CDR3 protein. The table lists tens of thousands of distinct CDR3 sequences, 8.2% of them singletons, with roughly 4.2% in the top ten. The sample taken for sequencing was whole blood. V gene TRBV18 combines with J gene TRBJ2-5; 7 bases fit TRBD1. The sequence was obtained from an adult who was a healthcare worker with PCR-confirmed SARS-CoV-2 infection or an uninfected control (not recorded which). CDR3 DNA: TGTGCCAGCTCACCCCGACAGGGCGTGGAGACCCAGTACTTC. Amino acid sequence: CASSPRQGVETQYF.